This TCR beta chain was profiled in a study of spatial heterogeneity in lung cancer. Overall study: Consistently, beta-chain sequences turned up in larger numbers than alpha-chain sequences did. The study observed each unique TCR and UMI combination more than ten times on average in raw reads.

Germline CDR1 reads LGHDT; CDR2 reads YNNKEL (reference sequence). This CDR3 is built from 15 residues. This clonotype was counted between two and nine times. The junction differs from germline at one of its ends, possibly a read error. The time point: sample taken at primary tumor resection. Whole RNA was taken from tumor, nontumor lung or frozen PBMC; it was then sequenced unsorted. The donors, 60 to 80 patients with untreated early-stage non-small cell lung cancer, provided the samples. Individually, TCR cDNA molecules were each labelled with a unique molecular identifier. Using its own MiXCR run on the 5' RACE reads, TCRdb lists one record per CDR3 protein. The sample yields tens of thousands of distinct CDR3 sequences, 13% seen once.

The clonotype comes from a male donor with early-stage non-small cell lung cancer. This sequence joins TRBV3-1 and TRBJ2-7; 8 positions agree with TRBD2. Material: PBMCs, obtained at surgery. The CDR3: CASSQGVAGNYEQYF. As DNA, the CDR3 is TGCGCCAGCAGCCAAGGGGTAGCGGGAAACTACGAGCAGTACTTC.